The 2 T cell receptor beta chains listed next were all sequenced from one sample in a study of CD8 T cells in Susac syndrome. The RNA, about 0.5 to 1 ug, was put through reverse transcription using random hexamers. TCRdb recomputed calls from the immunoSEQ multiplex PCR reads with MiXCR, one row per CDR3 protein. The table has over 130,000 distinct CDR3 sequences, around 95% seen once. The sample was CD4+ T cells from PBMCs. These receptors were collected from a human donor with multiple sclerosis.

V gene TRBV29-1 combines with J gene TRBJ2-1; no clear D. Trimming shortened V by 5 bases and J by 6 bases, and 5 bases separated the two germline ends. CDR3 length: 10 amino acids. Germline CDR1 and CDR2: SQVTM and ANQGSEA. CDR3 bases: TGCAGCGTTTACACCAATGAGCAGTTCTTC. Protein: CSVYTNEQFF.

J is TRBJ2-2 and V is TRBV12-3 or TRBV12-4; D is perhaps TRBD1 (5 bases). V was trimmed by 6 bases and J by 8 bases, leaving 19 bases between them. CDR3 length: 15 residues. CDR3 residues: CASRLRSRVAGELFF. Written as DNA, the CDR3 is TGTGCCAGCAGGCTAAGGTCCAGGGTGGCGGGGGAGCTGTTTTTT.